Presented here are 14 T cell receptor beta chains from one specimen sequenced in a study of T-cell reconstitution after alpha-beta-depleted transplantation in children. Researchers prepared the TCRbeta library using unique molecular identifiers, the study reports. TCRdb called the PCR reads again in MiXCR, with one record for every CDR3 protein. The sample lists some 840,000 distinct CDR3 sequences; 16% were seen once. This sample comprised PBMCs, mostly from graft donor cells, obtained 360 days after TCRalphabeta/CD19-depleted stem cell transplant. Receptors were obtained from a male patient between 5 and 17 years old who had a stem cell transplant for acute lymphoblastic leukemia, so the T cells may come from the graft donor.

CDR3 sequence (DNA): TGCGCCAGCAGCCGGAGGACTAGTTTCATTCCCGGGGAGCTGTTTTTT. Protein sequence: CASSRRTSFIPGELFF. The V and J genes are TRBV4-1 and TRBJ2-2, with 7 nucleotides matching TRBD2. Per the germline V gene, CDR1 is MGHRA and CDR2 is YSYEKL. V lost 4 bases, J lost 6 bases, and 11 bases stayed unmatched. This CDR3 has 16 residues.

This clonotype has a handful of counts. The chain links TRBV11-2 to TRBJ2-7, with a tentative D call TRBD2 (5 bases). Germline-derived CDR1 and CDR2 are SGHAT and FQNNGV. With 0 bases removed from V and 6 bases from J, the gap between germline ends came to 12 bases. The CDR3 has 14 amino acids. The CDR3 bases are TGTGCCAGCAGCTTAGACCGTACCCGGGGCGAGCAGTACTTC. It translates to CASSLDRTRGEQYF.

This chain links TRBV7-9 with TRBJ2-4; D gene unclear. CDR3 size: 14 residues. The germline V and J ends were trimmed by 4 bases and 8 bases, with 15 bases remaining between them. The germline gives CDR1 SEHNR, CDR2 FQNEAQ (reference sequence). The CDR3 DNA follows: TGTGCCAGCAGCTCTGGGGAAGGGTGGCACATTCAGTACTTC. It encodes CASSSGEGWHIQYF.

V gene TRBV10-3 combines with J gene TRBJ2-7; 10 positions agree with TRBD1. There are 14 residues in the CDR3. CDR1 ENHRY and CDR2 SYGVKD come from the germline V gene. V was pared by 4 bases and J by 2 bases, with 2 bases of the junction left unmatched. The CDR3 reads CAISAGQGAYEQYF. CDR3 bases: TGTGCCATCAGTGCTGGACAGGGGGCCTACGAGCAGTACTTC.

This chain links TRBV3-1 with TRBJ2-2; 11 positions match TRBD2. In germline, CDR1 is LGHDT, CDR2 YNNKEL (reference sequence). This CDR3 has 14 residues. In nucleotides, the CDR3 is TGTACCTGCAAACTAGCGGGAGTAACCGGGGAGCTGTTTTTT. Residues: CTCKLAGVTGELFF.

This clonotype came up a few times. CDR3 sequence: CASSYRVNIAAEQYF. The CDR3 nucleotides read TGTGCCAGCAGTTACAGGGTAAATATTGCAGCCGAGCAGTACTTC. V and J are TRBV6-2 or TRBV6-3 and TRBJ2-7; D is unclear. The CDR3 covers 15 residues. The germline V and J ends were trimmed by 2 bases and 6 bases, with 17 bases remaining between them. CDR1 and CDR2 (germline): MNHEY, SVGEGT.

Details on this clonotype: This may stem from a read error, because a much larger clone lies one nucleotide away. The chain links TRBV5-1 to TRBJ2-3; no clear D. The CDR3 covers 14 residues. Trimming took 3 bases from V and 0 from J, leaving 8 bases between them. The V gene's germline CDR1 is SGHRS and CDR2 YFSETQ. CDR3 sequence: CASSWGLSTDTQYF. The CDR3 bases are TGCGCCAGCAGCTGGGGTCTGAGCACAGATACGCAGTATTTT.

V and J are TRBV2 and TRBJ2-7; no clear D gene. V shed 2 bases and J shed 0 bases, with 11 bases lying between them. The CDR3 length is 15 residues. Germline V CDR1 and CDR2: SNHLY, FYNNEI. CDR3 protein: CASSEWADSSYEQYF. The DNA of the CDR3 is TGTGCCAGCAGTGAATGGGCAGATAGCTCCTACGAGCAGTACTTC.

This clonotype has at least ten counts. V and J are TRBV12-3 or TRBV12-4 and TRBJ2-7; D remains unclear. The length of the CDR3 is 13 residues. Trimming took off 0 bases at V and 2 bases at J, with 5 bases between the two ends. CDR3: CASSLARPYEQYF. The CDR3 DNA sequence: TGTGCCAGCAGTTTAGCCAGGCCCTACGAGCAGTACTTC.

The rearrangement uses TRBV20-1 and TRBJ2-1; TRBD2 matches 8 bases. This CDR3 region has 17 residues. Per the germline V gene, CDR1 is DFQATT and CDR2 is SNEGSKA (reference sequence). V lost 6 bases, J lost 0 bases, and 13 bases stayed unmatched. The CDR3 reads CSARLSSGRGSYNEQFF. DNA for the CDR3: TGCAGTGCCCGACTTAGCAGCGGGAGAGGCTCCTACAATGAGCAGTTCTTC.

The chain carries TRBV6-5 and TRBJ1-5; D ambiguous. V was shortened by 5 bases and J by 7 bases, with 12 bases between the two germline ends. The CDR3 is 13 residues long. Germline V CDR1 and CDR2: MNHEY, SVGAGI. CDR3 residues: CASSNVTRQPQHF. The DNA of the CDR3 is TGTGCCAGCAGTAACGTAACCCGGCAGCCCCAGCATTTT.

This clonotype has more than one count but fewer than ten. The V gene is TRBV5-6, the J gene TRBJ2-7; 7 bases agree with TRBD1. The V gene end was trimmed by 3 bases and the J gene end by 3 bases; junction bases not matched to a gene: 9. The germline gives CDR1 SGHDT, CDR2 YYEEEE. This CDR3 spans 15 amino acids. Here the CDR3 reads CASSSSGTAFYEQYF. DNA for the CDR3: TGTGCCAGCAGCTCGTCCGGGACAGCCTTCTACGAGCAGTACTTC.

The chain couples TRBV11-2 to TRBJ2-7; TRBD2 matches at 7 bases. Germline CDR1 is SGHAT and CDR2 is FQNNGV. V was pared by 5 bases and J by 0 bases, with 16 bases of the junction left unmatched. The CDR3 is 18 residues long. CDR3 region: CASSAGLAGTSSSYEQYF. The CDR3 bases are TGTGCCAGCAGCGCAGGGTTAGCGGGTACCTCCAGCTCCTACGAGCAGTACTTC.

In DNA, the CDR3 is TGCAGTGCTAGAGGGGGGTTACGGGATTTTATCAAAGAGACCCAGTACTTC. Protein product: CSARGGLRDFIKETQYF. The gene calls are TRBV20-1 and TRBJ2-5; D tentatively reads TRBD1 or TRBD2 (5 bases each). V dropped 1 base and J dropped 3 bases, with 21 bases sitting between them. The CDR3 has 17 amino acids. The V gene's germline CDR1 is DFQATT and CDR2 SNEGSKA (reference sequence).